A single sample gave rise to the 14 T cell receptor beta chains below, sequenced in a study of T cells after yellow fever vaccination. Each CDR3 protein is one row after TCRdb ran MiXCR on the 5' RACE reads. This table has 310,000 or so distinct CDR3 sequences, more than 3% appearing once. The source material was PBMCs, sampled on the day of the yellow fever booster vaccination. The receptors come from a man younger than 35 who received the YFV17D yellow fever vaccine.

This clonotype has a count of ten or more. This chain joins TRBV15 and TRBJ2-5; D call uncertain. Trimming cost V 0 bases and J 2 bases, with 10 bases left between them. Germline assignment: CDR1 LNHNV and CDR2 YYDKDF (reference sequence). The CDR3 is 15 amino acids. The CDR3 spells CATSRDLGFQETQYF. CDR3 DNA sequence: TGTGCCACCAGCAGAGATCTGGGCTTTCAAGAGACCCAGTACTTC.

Many counts were recorded for this clonotype. The V gene is TRBV7-2, the J gene TRBJ1-2, with D hard to call. This CDR3 has 13 residues. Trimming took off 6 bases at V and 4 bases at J, with 12 bases between the two ends. Per the germline V gene, CDR1 is SGHTA and CDR2 is FQGNSA. The CDR3 region is CASSSNQIYGYTF. DNA of the CDR3: TGTGCCAGCAGTTCAAATCAGATCTATGGCTACACCTTC.

This clonotype occurred many times. This chain links TRBV2 with TRBJ1-2; 8 bases map to TRBD1. Per the germline V gene, CDR1 is SNHLY and CDR2 is FYNNEI. CDR3 length: 14 amino acids. Trimming cost V 6 bases and J 0 bases; bases outside gene matches: 3. Written as DNA, the CDR3 is TGTGCCAGCAGGAGGACAGGGACTAACTATGGCTACACCTTC. The encoded protein is CASRRTGTNYGYTF.

The chain couples TRBV2 to TRBJ2-1; D unresolved. Deletions cut 11 bases from V and 6 bases from J, with 14 bases between. CDR3 size: 12 residues. Looked up from germline, CDR1 is SNHLY and CDR2 is FYNNEI. CDR3 residues: CAGRRIRNEQFF. CDR3 sequence (DNA): TGTGCCGGCCGTAGAATCCGCAATGAGCAGTTCTTC.

The chain couples TRBV5-1 to TRBJ2-2, with D uncertain. The CDR3 sequence is 17 residues long. V lost 0 bases and J 6 bases, leaving 18 bases between the germline ends. Germline CDR1 is SGHRS and CDR2 is YFSETQ. Here the CDR3 reads CASSLGPEGFDAGELFF. CDR3 bases: TGCGCCAGCAGCTTGGGTCCGGAAGGGTTCGACGCCGGGGAGCTGTTTTTT.

This chain uses TRBV20-1 with TRBJ2-7; D possibly uses TRBD1 or TRBD2 (6 bases each). V lost 3 bases and J lost 0, with 12 bases in between. The length of the CDR3 is 14 residues. Germline CDR1 and CDR2: DFQATT and SNEGSKA (reference sequence). The CDR3 DNA sequence: TGCAGTGCTAGTCGGGGGCTCAACTCCTACGAGCAGTACGTC. Residues: CSASRGLNSYEQYV.

This clonotype showed up many times. The chain is built from TRBV7-9 and TRBJ2-5; TRBD2 is a possible D gene (5 bases). The CDR3 loop spans 16 amino acids. The ends were cut back, 5 bases at V and 5 bases at J, with 21 bases in the middle. Germline assignment: CDR1 SEHNR and CDR2 FQNEAQ (reference sequence). The CDR3 DNA sequence: TGTGCCAGCAGCCCTACCCCGGGCCCATCGGGGGAGACCCAGTACTTC. Its translation is CASSPTPGPSGETQYF.

At least ten counts were recorded for this clonotype. The J gene is TRBJ2-6, the V gene TRBV27; D may be TRBD1 or TRBD2 (6 bases each). This CDR3 spans 17 amino acids. The ends were cut back, 5 bases at V and 2 bases at J, with 16 bases in the middle. Looked up from germline, CDR1 is MNHEY and CDR2 is SMNVEV (reference sequence). CDR3 nucleotide sequence: TGTGCCAGCAGTCGTGCGCCGGGGGCTGCTGGGGCCAACGTCCTGACTTTC. Its translation is CASSRAPGAAGANVLTF.

This chain links TRBV6-2 or TRBV6-3 with TRBJ1-5; D remains unclear. Germline lookup yields CDR1 MNHEY and CDR2 SVGEGT. This CDR3 is built from 13 residues. V was cut by 5 bases and J by 5 bases, with 10 bases left in between. This chain's CDR3 is CASSGREYQPQHF. CDR3 DNA: TGTGCCAGCAGTGGCCGGGAGTATCAGCCCCAGCATTTT.

This clonotype was observed at least ten times. V is TRBV27 and J is TRBJ1-6, with D perhaps TRBD1 (5 bases). Germline CDR1 reads MNHEY; CDR2 reads SMNVEV (reference sequence). Trimming removed 5 bases from V and 2 bases from J, with 10 bases in between. The CDR3 has 15 residues. The CDR3 is CASSPGITYNSPLHF. CDR3 bases: TGTGCCAGCAGTCCAGGGATCACCTATAATTCACCCCTCCACTTT.

This clonotype was seen only a few times. The genes are TRBV5-4 and TRBJ2-3, with TRBD2 identical over 12 bases. Per germline, CDR1 SGHNT and CDR2 YYREEE (reference sequence). V lost 4 bases and J lost 2; bases outside the gene matches: 5. CDR3 length: 16 residues. CDR3 sequence reads: CASSPGLAGITDTQYF. CDR3 DNA: TGTGCCAGCAGCCCCGGACTAGCGGGAATCACAGATACGCAGTATTTT.

This clonotype was seen ten or more times. This chain joins TRBV20-1 and TRBJ1-4, with D unresolved. The length of the CDR3 is 13 residues. Germline-derived CDR1 and CDR2 are DFQATT and SNEGSKA (reference sequence). The V and J ends lost 0 bases and 8 bases respectively, with 10 bases between them. In nucleotides, the CDR3 is TGCAGTGCTAGAGATCCCGTAGACGAAAAACTGTTTTTT. Protein sequence: CSARDPVDEKLFF.

In this sample, this clonotype turned up many times. The J gene is TRBJ1-1, the V gene TRBV20-1; possibly TRBD1 for D (6 bases). Germline values: CDR1 DFQATT, CDR2 SNEGSKA (reference sequence). CDR3 length: 16 residues. Trimming pared 0 bases from V and 4 bases from J, leaving 18 bases between. The CDR3 sequence: CSARDASRGAGTEAFF. CDR3 coding DNA: TGCAGTGCTAGAGACGCCTCCCGGGGGGCCGGCACTGAAGCTTTCTTT.

The sample holds many counts of this clonotype. This chain links TRBV3-1 with TRBJ2-3; 10 nucleotides match TRBD2. The CDR3 contains 15 residues. V shed 5 bases, J shed 4 bases, and the junction held 6 bases outside the gene matches. The V gene's germline CDR1 is LGHDT and CDR2 YNNKEL (reference sequence). CDR3 sequence reads: CASSSLAGAPDTQYF. The CDR3 DNA follows: TGTGCCAGCAGCTCCCTAGCGGGGGCCCCAGATACGCAGTATTTT.